This T cell receptor (beta chain) was retrieved from a study of beta chain features in type 1 diabetes. Study results and caveats: Among patients with Type 1 diabetes, TCRB CDR3s were moderately but significantly shorter in every one of the four CD4+ subsets.

The investigators reverse transcribed all of the isolated RNA, so they sequenced expressed TCRB transcripts. The data were produced by immunoSEQ multiplex PCR, yet TCRdb's version contains in-frame clones alone and is incomplete. The sample carries around 650,000 clones, around 11% recorded once. Turning to this clone: What it recognizes is unknown.

Sorting that relied on CD45RO/CCR7/CD25/CD127/CD95/CD27 yielded CD4+ naive, central memory, regulatory and stem cell-like memory cells. CDR1 and CDR2 from the germline V gene are SGHDT and YYEEEE. Between the trimmed V and J ends, which lost 4 bases and 1 base, there was a span of 12 bases. The CDR3 loop spans 14 amino acids. V is TRBV5-6 and J is TRBJ2-7; D might be TRBD2 (5 bases). The sequence was collected from a man aged 25 to 45 with type 1 diabetes. The sample taken for sequencing was naive CD4+ T cells from blood. The CDR3 DNA is TGTGCCAGCAGCCTCGCCGGGGATTCCTACGAGCAGTACTTC. This gives the protein CASSLAGDSYEQYF.